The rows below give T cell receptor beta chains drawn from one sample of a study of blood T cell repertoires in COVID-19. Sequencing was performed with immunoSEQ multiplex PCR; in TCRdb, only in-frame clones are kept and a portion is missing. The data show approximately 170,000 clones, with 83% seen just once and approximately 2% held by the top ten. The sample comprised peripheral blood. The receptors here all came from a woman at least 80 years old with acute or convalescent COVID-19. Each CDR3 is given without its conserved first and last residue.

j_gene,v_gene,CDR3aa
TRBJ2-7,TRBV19,ASRDRGTGEQY
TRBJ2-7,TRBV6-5,ASRSDRGGYEQY
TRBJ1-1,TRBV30,AWSVMNIRNTEAF
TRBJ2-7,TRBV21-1,ASSKVIRDRLAGEEYEQY
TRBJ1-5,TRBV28,ASSQGQGGQPQH
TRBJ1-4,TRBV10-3,AISERTNEKLF
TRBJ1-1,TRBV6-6,ASRQLEAF
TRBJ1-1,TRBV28,ASSPRGGGTEAF
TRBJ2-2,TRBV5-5,ASSFSADRATGELF
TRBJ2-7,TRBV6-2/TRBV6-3,ASSLASRYEQY
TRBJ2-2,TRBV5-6,ASSLTGNTGELF
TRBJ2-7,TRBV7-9,ASSFALAEYEQY
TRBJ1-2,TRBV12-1,ASPGGSLANYGYT
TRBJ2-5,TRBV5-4,ASSLPGLAGVETQY
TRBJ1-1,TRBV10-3,ATRGGGLRGTEAF
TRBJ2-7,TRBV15,ATSRDRVGVHEQY
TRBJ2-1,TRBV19,ASSIAPSYNEQF
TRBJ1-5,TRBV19,ASSPERGRSNQPQH
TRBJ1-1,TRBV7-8,ASSPTGQNTEAF
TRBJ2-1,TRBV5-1,ASSLATSGGAEEQF
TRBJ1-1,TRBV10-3,AISEYGENTEAF
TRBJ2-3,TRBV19,ASSLTGDTQY
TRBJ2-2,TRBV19,ASRDSANTGELF
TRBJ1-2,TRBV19,ASERRTNYGYT
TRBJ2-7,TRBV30,AWSVRTSGSSYEQY
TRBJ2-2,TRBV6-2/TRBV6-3,ASSVGGTLNTGELF
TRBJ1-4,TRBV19,ANSGGATNEKLF
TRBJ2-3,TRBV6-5,ASSSTGTGGRDTQY
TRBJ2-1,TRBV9,ASSASTGLLADEQF
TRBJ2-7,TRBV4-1,ASSRGQGAAGEQY
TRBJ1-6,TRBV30,AWSVAGVRTLH
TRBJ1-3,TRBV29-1,SVDTGAGNTIY
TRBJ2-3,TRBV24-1,ATSDFRAGGITDTQY
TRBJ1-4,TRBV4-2,ASSQDSEKLF
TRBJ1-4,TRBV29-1,SVDGGPDEKLF
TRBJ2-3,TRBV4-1,ASSRGLAGGQDTQY
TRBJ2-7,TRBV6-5,ASTSRYEQY
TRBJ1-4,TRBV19,ASTQGARNEKLF
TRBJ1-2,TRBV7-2,ASSLARGNYGYT
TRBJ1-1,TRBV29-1,SVDQALDTEAF
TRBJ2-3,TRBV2,ASSDSGTDTQY